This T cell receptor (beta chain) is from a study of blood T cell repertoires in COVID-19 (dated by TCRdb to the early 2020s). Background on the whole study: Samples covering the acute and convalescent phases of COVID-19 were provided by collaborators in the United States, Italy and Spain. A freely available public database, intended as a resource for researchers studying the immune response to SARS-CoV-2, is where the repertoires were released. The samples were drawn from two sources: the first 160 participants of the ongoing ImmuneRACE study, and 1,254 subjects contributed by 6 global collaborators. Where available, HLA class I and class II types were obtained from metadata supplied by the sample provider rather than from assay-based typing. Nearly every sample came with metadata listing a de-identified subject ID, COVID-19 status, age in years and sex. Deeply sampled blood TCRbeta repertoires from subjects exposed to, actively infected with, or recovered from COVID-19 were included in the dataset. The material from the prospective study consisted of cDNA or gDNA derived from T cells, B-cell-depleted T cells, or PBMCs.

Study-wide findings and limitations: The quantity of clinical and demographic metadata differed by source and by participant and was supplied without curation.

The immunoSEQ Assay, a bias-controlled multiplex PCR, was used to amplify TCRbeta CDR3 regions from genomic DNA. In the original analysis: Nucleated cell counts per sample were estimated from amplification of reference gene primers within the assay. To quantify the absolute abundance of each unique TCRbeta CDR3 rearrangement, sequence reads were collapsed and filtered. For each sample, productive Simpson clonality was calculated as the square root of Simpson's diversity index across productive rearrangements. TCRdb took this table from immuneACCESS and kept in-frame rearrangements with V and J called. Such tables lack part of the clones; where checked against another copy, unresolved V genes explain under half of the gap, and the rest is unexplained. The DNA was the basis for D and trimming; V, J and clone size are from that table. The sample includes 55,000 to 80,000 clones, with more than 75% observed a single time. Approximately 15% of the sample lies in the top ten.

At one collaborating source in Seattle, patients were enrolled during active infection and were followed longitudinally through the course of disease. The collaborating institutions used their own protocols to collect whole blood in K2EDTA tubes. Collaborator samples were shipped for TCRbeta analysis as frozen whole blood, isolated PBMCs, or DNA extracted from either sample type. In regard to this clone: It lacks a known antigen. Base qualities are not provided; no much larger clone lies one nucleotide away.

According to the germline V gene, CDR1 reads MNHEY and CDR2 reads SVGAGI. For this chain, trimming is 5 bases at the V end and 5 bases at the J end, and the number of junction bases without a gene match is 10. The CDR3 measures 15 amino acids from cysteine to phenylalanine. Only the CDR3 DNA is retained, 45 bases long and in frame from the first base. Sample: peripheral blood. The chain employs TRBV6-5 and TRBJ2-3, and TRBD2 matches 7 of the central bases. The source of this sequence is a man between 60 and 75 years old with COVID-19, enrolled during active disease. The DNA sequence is TGTGCCAGCAGTACCCATACAATAGCGGGAGATACGCAGTATTTT. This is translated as CASSTHTIAGDTQYF.